The 9 T cell receptor beta chains presented below share a single source sample, sequenced in a study of control samples from healthy donors and cancer patients. TCRdb's copy holds only in-frame clones and misses some; the assay was immunoSEQ multiplex PCR. The profile shows 150,000 to 200,000 clones, approximately 86% of them singletons. Sample: blood. Receptors were obtained from a man between 18 and 35 years old in good health.

The V gene is TRBV27, the J gene TRBJ1-5; D remains unclear. The CDR3 has 13 amino acids. V was cut by 5 bases and J by 6 bases, with 11 bases left in between. CDR1 and CDR2 from the germline V gene are MNHEY and SMNVEV (reference sequence). Here the CDR3 reads CASSIGPAQPQHF. CDR3 sequence (DNA): TGTGCCAGCAGTATTGGACCTGCTCAGCCCCAGCATTTT.

The chain carries TRBV3-1 (or the pseudogene TRBV3-2) and TRBJ2-3; D is unclear. The CDR3 is 12 amino acids. Deletions cut 3 bases from V and 2 bases from J, with 3 bases between. Looked up from germline, CDR1 is LGHDT and CDR2 is YNNKEL (reference sequence). CDR3 protein: CASSQATDTQYF. The CDR3 bases are TGTGCCAGCAGCCAGGCCACAGATACGCAGTATTTT.

The gene calls are TRBV7-9 and TRBJ1-1, with no clear D. V was pared by 5 bases and J by 2 bases, with 9 bases between. The CDR3 has 13 amino acids. Germline V gene data show CDR1 as SEHNR and CDR2 as FQNEAQ (reference sequence). CDR3 sequence: CASSLTSNTEAFF. The CDR3 nucleotides are TGTGCCAGCAGCCTAACAAGTAACACTGAAGCTTTCTTT.

The chain combines TRBV7-5 with TRBJ2-6; the table's TRBD1 call for D was not verified on the DNA. TRBV7-5 is a recognized pseudogene. This CDR3 is built from 20 residues. CDR3 DNA: TGTGTCAGAAGCTTATTCCGAGGGGGCGGTAGATCCTCTGGGGCCAACGTCCTGACTTTC. This codes for CVRSLFRGGGRSSGANVLTF.

Note on this clone: At the DNA level, this CDR3 is encoded by other sequences in the same sample as well. The CDR3 loop reads CASSLTGTDTQYF. CDR3 nucleotides: TGTGCCAGCAGCTTAACGGGCACAGATACGCAGTATTTT. V gene TRBV7-3 combines with J gene TRBJ2-3; D not certain. The V and J ends lost 0 bases and 1 base respectively, with 2 bases between them. The CDR3 runs 13 residues. Per germline, CDR1 SGHTA and CDR2 FQGTGA.

This clone was seen a handful of times. This chain uses TRBV7-8 with TRBJ1-5, with a tentative D call TRBD1 (5 bases). The CDR3 has 17 residues. Germline V gene lookup returns CDR1 SGHVS and CDR2 FQNEAQ. V lost 2 bases and J lost 0, with 14 bases in between. The CDR3 region is CASSLRGGLYSNQPQHF. CDR3 sequence (DNA): TGTGCCAGCAGCTTACGGGGCGGATTATATAGCAATCAGCCCCAGCATTTT.

Concerning this clone: Other DNA variants within this sample encode the same CDR3. The J gene is TRBJ1-2, the V gene TRBV6-1, with D possibly matching TRBD1 (5 bases). There are 13 residues in the CDR3. From germline, CDR1 is MNHNS and CDR2 SASEGT. V dropped 3 bases and J dropped 2 bases, with 7 bases sitting between them. CDR3 nucleotides: TGTGCCAGCAGTGAGCAGGGAAACTATGGCTACACCTTC. Translating gives CASSEQGNYGYTF.

The CDR3 nucleotides read TGTGCCAGTAGCCTTAGAGGGAGGGGGAACACTGAAGCTTTCTTT. As protein: CASSLRGRGNTEAFF. The chain uses TRBV19 and TRBJ1-1, with D perhaps TRBD1 (5 bases). The germline V gene encodes CDR1 LNHDA and CDR2 SQIVND (reference sequence). V was clipped by 6 bases and J by 1 base, with 15 bases between them. The CDR3 is 15 residues long.

This chain links TRBV11-1 with TRBJ2-2; D may be TRBD1 or TRBD2 (5 bases each). Trimming removed 5 bases at V and 6 bases at J, with 16 bases between. The germline V gene has CDR1 SGHAT and CDR2 FQDESV (reference sequence). The CDR3 extends over 15 amino acids. CDR3 protein: CASSGGPRGAGELFF. The CDR3 bases are TGTGCCAGCAGCGGAGGTCCGCGAGGGGCCGGGGAGCTGTTTTTT. The whole variable domain, remainder taken from reference TRBV11-1 and TRBJ2-2, is EAEVAQSPRYKITEKSQAVAFWCDPISGHATLYWYRQILGQGPELLVQFQDESVVDDSQLPKDRFSAERLKGVDSTLKIQPAELGDSAMYLCASSGGPRGAGELFFGEGSRLTVL.